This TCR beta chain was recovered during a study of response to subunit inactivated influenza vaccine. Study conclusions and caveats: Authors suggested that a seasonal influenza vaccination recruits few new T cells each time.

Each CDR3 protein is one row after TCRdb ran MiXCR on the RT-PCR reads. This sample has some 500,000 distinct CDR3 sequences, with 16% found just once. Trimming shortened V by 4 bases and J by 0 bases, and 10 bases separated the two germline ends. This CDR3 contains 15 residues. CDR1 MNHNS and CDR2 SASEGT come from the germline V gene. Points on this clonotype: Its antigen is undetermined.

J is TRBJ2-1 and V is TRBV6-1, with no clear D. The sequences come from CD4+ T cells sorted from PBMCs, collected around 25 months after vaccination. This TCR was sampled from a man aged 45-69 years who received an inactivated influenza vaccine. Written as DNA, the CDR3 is TGTGCCAGCAGTGTTGGCACCAACTCCTACAATGAGCAGTTCTTC. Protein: CASSVGTNSYNEQFF.